Below are 5 T cell receptor beta chains sequenced from a single sample in a study of blood T cells in healthy people across ages. A J-beta primer mix and a sample-barcoded 5' primer were used in a second PCR of roughly 6 to 11 cycles. TCRdb called the 5' RACE reads again in MiXCR, with one record for every CDR3 protein. Of about 620,000 distinct CDR3 sequences in the sample, about 51% are singletons; the top ten hold roughly 12%. Sequenced input: blood. All receptors come from a woman aged 80 or older in good health.

The chain joins TRBV12-3 or TRBV12-4 to TRBJ2-3, with no clear D. The CDR3 has 14 amino acids. V lost 7 bases and J lost 0, with 11 bases in between. This CDR3 is CASTTLGSTDTQYF. CDR3 coding DNA: TGTGCCAGCACTACCTTGGGGAGCACAGATACGCAGTATTTT.

This chain connects TRBV20-1 to TRBJ2-3; D may be TRBD1 or TRBD2 (5 bases each). The germline V and J ends were trimmed by 3 bases and 1 base, with 11 bases remaining between them. The germline V gene has CDR1 DFQATT and CDR2 SNEGSKA (reference sequence). The CDR3 extends over 14 amino acids. The CDR3 region has the DNA TGCAGTGCTAGTGGGACCGCTGGCACAGATACGCAGTATTTT. Its translation is CSASGTAGTDTQYF.

This clonotype was seen repeatedly, ten times or more. The chain employs TRBV10-2 and TRBJ2-3; D not resolved. The germline V and J ends were trimmed by 3 bases and 2 bases, with 3 bases remaining between them. The CDR3 has 12 amino acids. CDR1 is WSHSY and CDR2 is SAAADI in the germline V gene. The CDR3 DNA sequence: TGCGCCAGCAGTGATTCCACAGATACGCAGTATTTT. Amino acids: CASSDSTDTQYF.

The sample holds many counts of this clonotype. This rearrangement joins TRBV3-1 to TRBJ2-3; D is ambiguous. The ends were cut back, 0 bases at V and 3 bases at J, with 13 bases in the middle. Germline V gene lookup returns CDR1 LGHDT and CDR2 YNNKEL (reference sequence). The CDR3 is 16 amino acids. DNA for the CDR3: TGTGCCAGCAGCCAAGATGGGCTAGGTCGGACAGATACGCAGTATTTT. Residues: CASSQDGLGRTDTQYF.

This clonotype was recorded a few times. The rearrangement uses TRBV7-8 and TRBJ1-1; D not resolved. Germline CDR1 is SGHVS and CDR2 is FQNEAQ. V was cut by 4 bases and J by 3 bases, with 12 bases left in between. The length of the CDR3 is 14 residues. This CDR3 is CASSSALPDTEAFF. The DNA of the CDR3 is TGTGCCAGCAGCTCCGCCCTGCCCGACACTGAAGCTTTCTTT. Filled out from reference TRBV7-8 and TRBJ1-1, the complete variable domain reads GAGVSQSPRYKVAKRGQDVALRCDPISGHVSLFWYQQALGQGPEFLTYFQNEAQLDKSGLPSDRFFAERPEGSVSTLKIQRTQQEDSAVYLCASSSALPDTEAFFGQGTRLTVV.